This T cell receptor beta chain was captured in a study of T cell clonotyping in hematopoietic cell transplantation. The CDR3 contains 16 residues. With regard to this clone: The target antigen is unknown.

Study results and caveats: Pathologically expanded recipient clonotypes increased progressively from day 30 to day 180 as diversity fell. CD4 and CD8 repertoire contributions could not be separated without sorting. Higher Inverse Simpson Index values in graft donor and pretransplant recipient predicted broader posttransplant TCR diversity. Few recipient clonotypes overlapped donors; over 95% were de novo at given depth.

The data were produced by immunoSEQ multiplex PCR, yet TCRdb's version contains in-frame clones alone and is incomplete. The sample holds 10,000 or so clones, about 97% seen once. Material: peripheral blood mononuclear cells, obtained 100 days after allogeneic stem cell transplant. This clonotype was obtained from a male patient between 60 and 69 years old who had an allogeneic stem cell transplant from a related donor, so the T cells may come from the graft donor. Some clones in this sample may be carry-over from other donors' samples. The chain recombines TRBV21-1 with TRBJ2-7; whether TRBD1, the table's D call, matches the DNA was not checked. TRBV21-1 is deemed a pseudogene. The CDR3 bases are TGTGCCAGCAGAGACCAGGGGGGGACAGGGGAGGACGAGCAGTACTTC. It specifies CASRDQGGTGEDEQYF.